This T cell receptor (beta chain) was sequenced for a study of T-cell reconstitution after alpha-beta-depleted transplantation in children. This clonotype was detected ten times or more. Its antigen remains unidentified. The library targeted TCRbeta and was prepared with unique molecular identifiers. MiXCR, applied by TCRdb to the PCR reads, yields one record per CDR3 protein. The table lists about 97,000 distinct CDR3 sequences, around 6% of them singletons. Study results and caveats: Where alpha-beta T cells came from about two months after transplant was reportedly several hundred expanded graft clones. Most T-cell counts and diversity one year after the transplant came from T cells that were newly produced. In some patients, recipient T cells and intrathymic progenitors surviving conditioning explained high day-60 diversity.

Germline values: CDR1 SGHRS, CDR2 YFSETQ. V dropped 0 bases and J dropped 3; count of bases not matched to a gene: 4. The CDR3 loop spans 16 amino acids. This TCR came from a female patient aged 2 to 10 who had a stem cell transplant for Fanconi anemia, so the T cells may come from the graft donor. This specimen consisted of PBMCs, mostly from graft donor cells, obtained 60 days after TCRalphabeta/CD19-depleted stem cell transplant. V gene TRBV5-1 combines with J gene TRBJ2-5; 11 bases line up with TRBD2. The CDR3 sequence is CASSLVASGGKETQYF. The CDR3 DNA is TGCGCCAGCAGCTTGGTGGCTAGCGGGGGGAAAGAGACCCAGTACTTC.